A selection of T cell receptor beta chains follows, all from one sample in a study of OX40 agonist ivuxolimab in advanced cancers. The method was immunoSEQ multiplex PCR; TCRdb's version includes in-frame clones alone and lacks a portion of them. The sample lists 60,000 to 65,000 clones; about 90% were seen once. The sequencing used CD4+ or CD8+ T cells sorted from blood, collected in a trial of the OX40 agonist ivuxolimab. These receptor sequences come from an adult with an advanced solid tumor such as melanoma, head and neck, liver or kidney cancer. The CDR3 runs from the conserved cysteine through the conserved F or W. A D gene is named only where the DNA matches it firmly. Not every row has a clone size; where given, it reads once, few, many or a size class.

V gene: TRBV5-6; clone size: NA; D gene: TRBD2; J gene: TRBJ2-2; CDR3 protein: CASKGTSGTGELFF; CDR3 DNA: TGTGCCAGCAAAGGGACTAGCGGAACCGGGGAGCTGTTTTTT
V gene: TRBV5-1; clone size: NA; D gene: NA; J gene: TRBJ2-3; CDR3 protein: CASSWTKAQGTDTQYF; CDR3 DNA: TGCGCCAGCAGCTGGACCAAGGCCCAAGGCACAGATACGCAGTATTTT
V gene: TRBV28; clone size: NA; D gene: TRBD1; J gene: TRBJ2-1; CDR3 protein: CASSDGTGDYNEQFF; CDR3 DNA: TGTGCCAGCAGTGACGGGACAGGGGACTACAATGAGCAGTTCTTC
V gene: TRBV2; clone size: NA; D gene: TRBD2; J gene: TRBJ2-1; CDR3 protein: CASRSGTSYNEQFF; CDR3 DNA: TGTGCCAGCAGAAGCGGGACCTCCTACAATGAGCAGTTCTTC
V gene: TRBV5-4; clone size: NA; D gene: TRBD1; J gene: TRBJ2-3; CDR3 protein: CASSLEGQAFNTQYF; CDR3 DNA: TGTGCCAGCAGCTTGGAGGGACAGGCCTTTAATACGCAGTATTTT
V gene: TRBV7-3; clone size: NA; D gene: TRBD2; J gene: TRBJ2-1; CDR3 protein: CASSPGLAGHNEQFF; CDR3 DNA: TGTGCCAGCAGCCCCGGACTAGCGGGTCACAATGAGCAGTTCTTC
V gene: TRBV28; clone size: NA; D gene: NA; J gene: TRBJ1-2; CDR3 protein: CATYLNYGYTF; CDR3 DNA: TGTGCCACCTACCTTAACTATGGCTACACCTTC
V gene: TRBV27; clone size: NA; D gene: NA; J gene: TRBJ1-1; CDR3 protein: CASNMNREAEAFF; CDR3 DNA: TGTGCCAGCAACATGAATAGGGAGGCTGAAGCTTTCTTT
V gene: TRBV19; clone size: NA; D gene: NA; J gene: TRBJ1-2; CDR3 protein: CAVQAPNYGYTF; CDR3 DNA: TGTGCCGTTCAGGCTCCGAACTATGGCTACACCTTC
V gene: TRBV11-2; clone size: NA; D gene: TRBD2; J gene: TRBJ2-7; CDR3 protein: CASSLGTSGRDEQYF; CDR3 DNA: TGTGCCAGCAGCTTAGGCACTAGCGGGAGAGACGAGCAGTACTTC
V gene: TRBV5-1; clone size: NA; D gene: NA; J gene: TRBJ1-1; CDR3 protein: CASSFNTGNTEAFF; CDR3 DNA: TGCGCCAGCAGCTTTAATACTGGGAACACTGAAGCTTTCTTT
V gene: TRBV4-2; clone size: NA; D gene: TRBD2; J gene: TRBJ2-5; CDR3 protein: CASSQVEAGGRETQYF; CDR3 DNA: TGTGCCAGCAGCCAAGTGGAGGCGGGAGGACGAGAGACCCAGTACTTC
V gene: TRBV4-1; clone size: once; D gene: TRBD2; J gene: TRBJ2-5; CDR3 protein: CASSQGTGTSGKETQYF; CDR3 DNA: TGCGCCAGCAGCCAGGGGACCGGGACTAGCGGTAAAGAGACCCAGTACTTC
V gene: TRBV4-1; clone size: NA; D gene: NA; J gene: TRBJ2-4; CDR3 protein: CASSQLGVIQYF; CDR3 DNA: TGCGCCAGCAGCCAACTAGGTGTCATTCAGTACTTC
V gene: TRBV6-5; clone size: NA; D gene: NA; J gene: TRBJ1-3; CDR3 protein: CASSPLASSGNTIYF; CDR3 DNA: TGTGCCAGCAGTCCTCTCGCGAGCTCTGGAAACACCATATATTTT
V gene: TRBV12-5; clone size: NA; D gene: NA; J gene: TRBJ2-3; CDR3 protein: CASGRVGSTDTQYF; CDR3 DNA: TGTGCTAGTGGCAGGGTCGGGAGCACAGATACGCAGTATTTT
V gene: TRBV6-5; clone size: once; D gene: NA; J gene: TRBJ1-1; CDR3 protein: CASSSTGTLNTEAFF; CDR3 DNA: TGTGCCAGCAGCTCTACAGGGACCTTGAACACTGAAGCTTTCTTT
V gene: TRBV7-9; clone size: once; D gene: NA; J gene: TRBJ2-6; CDR3 protein: CASSLAQGLGANVLTF; CDR3 DNA: TGTGCCAGCAGCTTAGCGCAAGGGTTAGGGGCCAACGTCCTGACTTTC
V gene: TRBV28; clone size: NA; D gene: TRBD1; J gene: TRBJ2-7; CDR3 protein: CASRQGAHQEQYF; CDR3 DNA: TGTGCCAGTAGACAGGGGGCCCATCAGGAGCAGTACTTC
V gene: TRBV6-6; clone size: NA; D gene: NA; J gene: TRBJ1-1; CDR3 protein: CASTIRETNTEAFF; CDR3 DNA: TGTGCCAGCACGATCAGGGAAACGAACACTGAAGCTTTCTTT
V gene: TRBV5-5; clone size: NA; D gene: TRBD2; J gene: TRBJ2-3; CDR3 protein: CASSSGAGPDTQYF; CDR3 DNA: TGTGCCAGCAGCTCCGGAGCGGGACCAGATACGCAGTATTTT
V gene: TRBV29-1; clone size: once; D gene: NA; J gene: TRBJ1-5; CDR3 protein: CSVNSQGNQPQHF; CDR3 DNA: TGCAGCGTTAATTCTCAGGGAAATCAGCCCCAGCATTTT
V gene: TRBV7-2; clone size: NA; D gene: NA; J gene: TRBJ2-5; CDR3 protein: CASSFTIYQETQYF; CDR3 DNA: TGTGCCAGCAGCTTCACGATATACCAAGAGACCCAGTACTTC
V gene: TRBV6-5; clone size: NA; D gene: NA; J gene: TRBJ2-7; CDR3 protein: CASSWGQIYEQYF; CDR3 DNA: TGTGCCAGCAGTTGGGGCCAGATCTACGAGCAGTACTTC
V gene: TRBV27; clone size: once; D gene: NA; J gene: TRBJ1-2; CDR3 protein: CASSSRPGSYGYTF; CDR3 DNA: TGTGCCAGCAGTTCCCGACCGGGGAGCTATGGCTACACCTTC